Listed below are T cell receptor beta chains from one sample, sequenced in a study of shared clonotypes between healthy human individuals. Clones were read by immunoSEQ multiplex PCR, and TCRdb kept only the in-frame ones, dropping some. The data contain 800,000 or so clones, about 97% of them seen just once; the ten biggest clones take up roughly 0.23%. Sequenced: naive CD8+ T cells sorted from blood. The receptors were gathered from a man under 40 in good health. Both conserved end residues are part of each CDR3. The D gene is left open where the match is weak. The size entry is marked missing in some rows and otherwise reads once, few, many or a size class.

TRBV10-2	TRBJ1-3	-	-	TGCGCCAGCACTTCCAGGGCGACCCCGGGAGGAAACACCATATATTTT	CASTSRATPGGNTIYF
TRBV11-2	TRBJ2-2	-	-	TGTGCCAGCAGCTTAGCCCATTCAGGAGGCACCGGGGAGCTGTTTTTT	CASSLAHSGGTGELFF
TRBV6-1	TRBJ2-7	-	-	TGTGCCAGCAAGTCAGACTACGAGCAGTACTTC	CASKSDYEQYF
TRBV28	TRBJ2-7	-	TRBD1	TGTGCCAGCAGTTTCGCCCCCGGGACAGGCTCCTACGAGCAGTACTTC	CASSFAPGTGSYEQYF
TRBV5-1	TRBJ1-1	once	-	TGCGCCAGCTCCTCGGGAGGGACTGAAGCTTTCTTT	CASSSGGTEAFF
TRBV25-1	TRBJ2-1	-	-	TGTGCCAGCAGTGCCCAGGGAATGAATGAGCAGTTCTTC	CASSAQGMNEQFF
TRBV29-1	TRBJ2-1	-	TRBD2	TGCAGCGTGGGTGGGCGGGAGATCTCAATTGAGCAGTTCTTC	CSVGGREISIEQFF
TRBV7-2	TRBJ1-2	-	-	TGTGCCAGCAGCCCCGTGGCGGGGGGAAACTATGGCTACACCTTC	CASSPVAGGNYGYTF
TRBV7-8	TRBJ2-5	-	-	TGTGCCAGCAGCCCGGGTGACATTAATTTCAAAGAGACCCAGTACTTC	CASSPGDINFKETQYF
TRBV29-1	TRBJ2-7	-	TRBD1	TGCAGCGTTGAGGGACAGGTGGACGGACATGCCTACGAGCAGTACTTC	CSVEGQVDGHAYEQYF
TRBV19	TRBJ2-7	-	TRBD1	TGTGCCAGTAGTATAGTAGGACAGGCGGACCACGAGCAGTACTTC	CASSIVGQADHEQYF
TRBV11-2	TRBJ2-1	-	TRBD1	TGTGCCAGCAGCCCAAGGGGGACAGGGGTTTCGAGCTCCTACAATGAGCAGTTCTTC	CASSPRGTGVSSSYNEQFF
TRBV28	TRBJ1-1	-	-	TGTGCCAGCAGTTTATTGGGGGGCCTGAACACTGAAGCTTTCTTT	CASSLLGGLNTEAFF
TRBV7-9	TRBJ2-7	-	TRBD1	TGTGCCAGCAGCTACGGGACAGGCGAGCAGTACTTC	CASSYGTGEQYF
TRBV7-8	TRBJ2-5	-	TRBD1	TGTGCCAGCAGCTTAGTGTCAGGTGGAAAACAGGGGTCAGAGACCCAGTACTTC	CASSLVSGGKQGSETQYF
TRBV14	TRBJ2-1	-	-	TGTGCCAGCAGCCGGAGTTACAATGAGCAGTTCTTC	CASSRSYNEQFF
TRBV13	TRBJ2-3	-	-	TGTGCCAGCAATCCCGTCGGTTTAGATACGCAGTATTTT	CASNPVGLDTQYF
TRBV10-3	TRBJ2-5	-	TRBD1	TGTGCCATCAGTGACTCCAGACAGGGGGCCCAAGAGACCCAGTACTTC	CAISDSRQGAQETQYF
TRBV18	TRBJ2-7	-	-	TGTGCCAGCTCACCCCAGGGTATACCCTACGAGCAGTACTTC	CASSPQGIPYEQYF
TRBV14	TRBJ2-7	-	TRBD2	TGTGCCAGCAGCCAAGATGGTACTAGCGGGAGCTACGAGCAGTACTTC	CASSQDGTSGSYEQYF
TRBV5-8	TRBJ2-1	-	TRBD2	TGTGCCAGCAGCTTGATCACTAGCGGGATAGATGAGCAGTTCTTC	CASSLITSGIDEQFF
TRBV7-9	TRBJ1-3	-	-	TGTGCCAGCAGCTTAGTTGTGACAGACTCTGGAAACACCATATATTTT	CASSLVVTDSGNTIYF
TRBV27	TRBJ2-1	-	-	TGTGCCAGCAGTGACACCTTCATCCGGGACACCGAATTTAATGAGCAGTTCTTC	CASSDTFIRDTEFNEQFF
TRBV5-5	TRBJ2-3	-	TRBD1	TGTGCCAGCAGGATTACGGACAGGACGGGAGATACGCAGTATTTT	CASRITDRTGDTQYF
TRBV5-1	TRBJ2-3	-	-	TGCGCCAGCAGCTCATTAGCGGAAAGCACAGATACGCAGTATTTT	CASSSLAESTDTQYF
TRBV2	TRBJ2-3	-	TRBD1	TGTGCCAGCAGCCGGACAGGAAGCACAGATACGCAGTATTTT	CASSRTGSTDTQYF
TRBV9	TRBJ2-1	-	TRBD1	TGTGCCAGCAGCGTAGAGGACAGGTGGGGCAATGAGCAGTTCTTC	CASSVEDRWGNEQFF
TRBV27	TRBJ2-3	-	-	TGTGCCAGCAGGGCCGACAGAGACACAGATACGCAGTATTTT	CASRADRDTDTQYF
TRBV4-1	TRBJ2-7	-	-	TGCGCCAGCCCCTTTCCCCAGCGAACCTACGAGCAGTACTTC	CASPFPQRTYEQYF
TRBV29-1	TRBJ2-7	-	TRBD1	TGCAGCGTTGAGGTGACAGGGGGCGACGAGCAGTACTTC	CSVEVTGGDEQYF
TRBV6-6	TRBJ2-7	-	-	TGTGCCAGCAGGGTGGACTACGAGCAGTACTTC	CASRVDYEQYF
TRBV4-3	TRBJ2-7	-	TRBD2	TGCGCCAGCAGCCCAGGGCTAGCGGGAACCTACGAGCAGTACTTC	CASSPGLAGTYEQYF
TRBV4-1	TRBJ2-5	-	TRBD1	TGCGCCAGCAGCATGCAGGACAGGGGCCAAGAGACCCAGTACTTC	CASSMQDRGQETQYF